The following is a T cell receptor beta chain sequence with its context. The entry originates in a study of shared T cell receptors in the human thymus. Generated by immunoSEQ multiplex PCR, the TCRdb table keeps only in-frame clones and is missing some. Of 700,000 or so clones listed, approximately 85% are singletons. These data were also filed under a second study, of human thymus T cells. This second study notes: Resections that were taken during corrective heart surgery supplied the thymus tissue. Related research found strongly overlapping thymic repertoires in unrelated individuals.

The material sequenced was thymocytes. The TCR originated in a girl in the first two years of life with a congenital heart defect.

CDR3 in amino acids: CASSPVPGHGRVGNSPLHF. Here the CDR3 DNA reads TGTGCCAGCAGCCCTGTCCCGGGACATGGCAGAGTGGGGAATTCACCCCTCCACTTT. The genes are TRBV5-5 and TRBJ1-6; tentatively, D is TRBD1 (6 bases). This CDR3 spans 19 amino acids. Germline CDR1 reads SGHKS; CDR2 reads YYEKEE (reference sequence). V shed 4 bases and J shed 7 bases, with 27 bases lying between them.